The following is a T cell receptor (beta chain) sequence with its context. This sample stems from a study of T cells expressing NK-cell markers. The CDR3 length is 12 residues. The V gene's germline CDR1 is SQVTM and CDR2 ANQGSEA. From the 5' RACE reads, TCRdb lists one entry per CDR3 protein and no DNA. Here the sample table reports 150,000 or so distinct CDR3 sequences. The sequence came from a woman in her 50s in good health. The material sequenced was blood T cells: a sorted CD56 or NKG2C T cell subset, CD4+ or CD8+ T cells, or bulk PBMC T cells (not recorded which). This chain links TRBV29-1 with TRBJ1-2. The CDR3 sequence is CSVESQYGGYTF.